The source of this TCR beta chain is a study of cytomegalovirus exposure and HLA in healthy donors. PCR primers comprised 60 Vbeta and 13 Jbeta primers. Repertoires were generated with immunoSEQ multiplex PCR, while TCRdb's copy carries only in-frame clones and drops some. The repertoire holds around 150,000 clones, with roughly 83% as singletons. Trimming shortened V by 8 bases and J by 3 bases, and 15 bases separated the two germline ends. This CDR3 contains 14 residues. Germline CDR1 is LNHDA and CDR2 is SQIVND (reference sequence). Study-level results: Later, an analysis found that common viral pathogens appeared to be linked with several of the most significant clusters. A later analysis linked a missense variant in DCLRE1C to the trimming of TCR beta V and J genes. In a later analysis, CMV-associated beta chains were mostly HLA-associated, it appeared. Some highly shared sequence variants likely arose as a pipeline artifact.

Comment on this clone: Its specificity is unknown.

The sequence came from a human donor in good health. The chain has TRBV19 and TRBJ2-3; weak D call: TRBD2 (6 bases). Sequencing was carried out using PBMCs. The CDR3 nucleotides are TGTGCCAGTGGGGGGTCAACTAGGACAGATACGCAGTATTTT. Residues: CASGGSTRTDTQYF.